The entry that follows covers one TCR beta chain sequence. Its antigen is still unknown. These data are taken from a study of CD8 T cells in Susac syndrome. General observations from the study: Clonal expansion was present among Susac CD8+ cells. This expansion reached its peak in TEMRA cells and in active patients. The study's TCR sequencing and HLA analysis drew on a certain number of individuals. That number was acknowledged as relatively small.

An amount of RNA that ranged from roughly 0.45 to 1 ug was reverse transcribed with random hexamers. Amplification of the TCR beta CDR3 was carried out by immunoSEQ multiplex PCR, which spanned a total of 54 Vbeta and 13 Jbeta segments. TCRdb reprocessed the immunoSEQ multiplex PCR reads with MiXCR, giving one entry per CDR3 protein. The sample shows tens of thousands of distinct CDR3 sequences, over 85% of them seen only once. This CDR3 is built from 16 residues. Germline V gives CDR1 MDHEN, CDR2 SYDVKM. The trim removed 6 bases at V and 4 bases at J, leaving 9 bases unmatched. The gene calls are TRBV28 and TRBJ1-6, with 7 bases identical to TRBD1. The TCR was taken from a human donor with Susac syndrome. The sequenced sample was CD8+ T cells from PBMCs. The CDR3 DNA is TGTGCCAGCAGACTTCACGGGACAGATTATAATTCACCCCTCCACTTT. Encoded protein: CASRLHGTDYNSPLHF.